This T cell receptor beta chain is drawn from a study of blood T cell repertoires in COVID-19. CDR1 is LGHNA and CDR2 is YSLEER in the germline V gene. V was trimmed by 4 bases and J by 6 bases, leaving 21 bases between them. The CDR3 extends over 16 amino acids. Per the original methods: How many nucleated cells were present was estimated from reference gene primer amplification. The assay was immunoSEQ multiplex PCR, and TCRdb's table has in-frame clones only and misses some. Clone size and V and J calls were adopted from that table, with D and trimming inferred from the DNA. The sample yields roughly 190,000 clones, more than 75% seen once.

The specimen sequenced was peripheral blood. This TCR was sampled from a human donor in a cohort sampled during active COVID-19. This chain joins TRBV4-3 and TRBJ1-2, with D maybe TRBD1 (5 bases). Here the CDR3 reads CASSLSLLRQGHGYTF. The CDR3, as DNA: TGCGCCAGCAGCCTTTCACTTCTTAGGCAGGGCCATGGCTACACCTTC.